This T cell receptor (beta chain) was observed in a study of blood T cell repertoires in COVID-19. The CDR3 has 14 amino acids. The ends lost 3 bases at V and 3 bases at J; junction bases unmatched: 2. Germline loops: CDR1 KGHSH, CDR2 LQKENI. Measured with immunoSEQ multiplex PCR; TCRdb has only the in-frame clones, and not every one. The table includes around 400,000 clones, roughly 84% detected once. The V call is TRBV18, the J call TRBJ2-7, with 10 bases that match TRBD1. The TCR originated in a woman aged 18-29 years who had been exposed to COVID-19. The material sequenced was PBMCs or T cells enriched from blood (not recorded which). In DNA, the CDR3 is TGTGCCAGCTCACCGGGACAGGGGTTCTACGAGCAGTACTTC. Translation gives CASSPGQGFYEQYF.